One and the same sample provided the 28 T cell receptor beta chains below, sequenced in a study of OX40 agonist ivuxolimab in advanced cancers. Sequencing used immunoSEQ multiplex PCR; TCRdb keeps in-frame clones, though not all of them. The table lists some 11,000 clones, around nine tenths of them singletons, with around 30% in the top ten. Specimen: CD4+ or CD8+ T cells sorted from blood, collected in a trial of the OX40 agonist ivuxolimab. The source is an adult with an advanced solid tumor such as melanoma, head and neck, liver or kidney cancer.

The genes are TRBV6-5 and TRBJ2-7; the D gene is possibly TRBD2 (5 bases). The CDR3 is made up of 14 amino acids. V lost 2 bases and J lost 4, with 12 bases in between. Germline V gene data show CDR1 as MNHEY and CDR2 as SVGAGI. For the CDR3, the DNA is TGTGCCAGCAGTTACGAAGGACTCAATTACGAGCAGTACTTC. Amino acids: CASSYEGLNYEQYF.

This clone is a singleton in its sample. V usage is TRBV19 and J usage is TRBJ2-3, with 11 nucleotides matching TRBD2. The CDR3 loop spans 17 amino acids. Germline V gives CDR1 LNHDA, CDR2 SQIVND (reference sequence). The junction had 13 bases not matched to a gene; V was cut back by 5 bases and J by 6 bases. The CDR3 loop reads CASSPPLAGGGLDTQYF. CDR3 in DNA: TGTGCCAGTAGTCCACCCCTAGCGGGAGGAGGGCTGGATACGCAGTATTTT.

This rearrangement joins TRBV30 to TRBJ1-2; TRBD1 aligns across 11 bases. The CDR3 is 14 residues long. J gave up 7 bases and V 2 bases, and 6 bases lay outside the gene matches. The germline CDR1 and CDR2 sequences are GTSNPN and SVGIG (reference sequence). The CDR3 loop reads CAWSMKGQGGGYTF. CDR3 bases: TGTGCCTGGAGTATGAAGGGACAGGGGGGTGGCTACACCTTC.

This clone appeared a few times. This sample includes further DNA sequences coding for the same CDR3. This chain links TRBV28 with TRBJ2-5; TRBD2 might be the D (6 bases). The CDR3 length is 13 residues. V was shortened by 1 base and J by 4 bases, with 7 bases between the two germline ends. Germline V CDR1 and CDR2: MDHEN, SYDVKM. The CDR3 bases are TGTGCCAGCAGTTTATTGGGGGGAGAGACCCAGTACTTC. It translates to CASSLLGGETQYF. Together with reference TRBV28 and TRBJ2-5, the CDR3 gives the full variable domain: DVKVTQSSRYLVKRTGEKVFLECVQDMDHENMFWYRQDPGLGLRLIYFSYDVKMKEKGDIPEGYSVSREKKERFSLILESASTNQTSMYLCASSLLGGETQYFGPGTRLLVL.

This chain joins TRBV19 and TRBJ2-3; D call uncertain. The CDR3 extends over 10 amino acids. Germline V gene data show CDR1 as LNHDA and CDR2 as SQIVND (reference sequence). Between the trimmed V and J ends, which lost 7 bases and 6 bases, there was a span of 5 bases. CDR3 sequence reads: CASMGDTQYF. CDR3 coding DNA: TGTGCCAGTATGGGCGATACGCAGTATTTT.

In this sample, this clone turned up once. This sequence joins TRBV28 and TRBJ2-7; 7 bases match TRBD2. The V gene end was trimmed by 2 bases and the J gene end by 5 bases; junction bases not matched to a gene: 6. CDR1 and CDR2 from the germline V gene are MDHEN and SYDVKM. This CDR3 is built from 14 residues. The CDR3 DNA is TGTGCCAGCAGTTTACGGCGGGAGCGCGACGAGCAGTACTTC. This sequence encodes CASSLRRERDEQYF.

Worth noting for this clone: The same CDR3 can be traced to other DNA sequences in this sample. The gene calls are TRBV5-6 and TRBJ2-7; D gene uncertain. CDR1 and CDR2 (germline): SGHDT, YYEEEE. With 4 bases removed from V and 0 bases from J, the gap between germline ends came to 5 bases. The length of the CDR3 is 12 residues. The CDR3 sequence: CASSLTSYEQYF. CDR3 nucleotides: TGTGCCAGCAGCCTGACCTCCTACGAGCAGTACTTC. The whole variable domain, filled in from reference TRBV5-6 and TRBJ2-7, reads DAGVTQSPTHLIKTRGQQVTLRCSPKSGHDTVSWYQQALGQGPQFIFQYYEEEERQRGNFPDRFSGHQFPNYSSELNVNALLLGDSALYLCASSLTSYEQYFGPGTRLTVT.

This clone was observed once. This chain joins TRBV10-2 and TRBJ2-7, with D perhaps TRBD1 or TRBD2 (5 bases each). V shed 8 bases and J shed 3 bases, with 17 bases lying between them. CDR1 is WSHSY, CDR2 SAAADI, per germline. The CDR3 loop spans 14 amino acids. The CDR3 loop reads CASSFTGTGYEQYF. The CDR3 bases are TGCGCCAGCTCCTTCACCGGGACCGGCTACGAGCAGTACTTC.

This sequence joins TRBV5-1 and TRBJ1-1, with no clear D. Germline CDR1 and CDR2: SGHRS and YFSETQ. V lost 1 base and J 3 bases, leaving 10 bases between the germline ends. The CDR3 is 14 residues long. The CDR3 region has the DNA TGCGCCAGCAGCTTGTCTGGTCGACACACTGAAGCTTTCTTT. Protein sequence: CASSLSGRHTEAFF. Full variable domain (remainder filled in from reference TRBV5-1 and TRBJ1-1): KAGVTQTPRYLIKTRGQQVTLSCSPISGHRSVSWYQQTPGQGLQFLFEYFSETQRNKGNFPGRFSGRQFSNSRSEMNVSTLELGDSALYLCASSLSGRHTEAFFGQGTRLTVV.

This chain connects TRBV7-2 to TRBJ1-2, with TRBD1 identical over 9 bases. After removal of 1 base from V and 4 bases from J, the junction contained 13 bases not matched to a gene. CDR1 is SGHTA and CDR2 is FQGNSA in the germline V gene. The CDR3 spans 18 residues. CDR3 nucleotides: TGTGCCAGCAGCTTAGGGGACACCACGGGACAGGGAACCTATGGCTACACCTTC. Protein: CASSLGDTTGQGTYGYTF. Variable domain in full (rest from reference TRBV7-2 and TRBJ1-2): GAGVSQSPSNKVTEKGKDVELRCDPISGHTALYWYRQSLGQGLEFLIYFQGNSAPDKSGLPSDRFSAERTGGSVSTLTIQRTQQEDSAVYLCASSLGDTTGQGTYGYTFGSGTRLTVV.

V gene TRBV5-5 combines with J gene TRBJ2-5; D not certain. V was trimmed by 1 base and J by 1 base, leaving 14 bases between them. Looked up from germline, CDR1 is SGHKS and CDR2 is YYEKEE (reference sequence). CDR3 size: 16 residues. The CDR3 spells CASSLSKEVLQETQYF. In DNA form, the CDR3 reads TGTGCCAGCAGCTTGTCGAAGGAAGTTCTCCAAGAGACCCAGTACTTC.

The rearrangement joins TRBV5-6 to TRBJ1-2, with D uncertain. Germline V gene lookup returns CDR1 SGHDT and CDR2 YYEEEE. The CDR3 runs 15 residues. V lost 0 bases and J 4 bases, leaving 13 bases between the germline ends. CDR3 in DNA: TGTGCCAGCAGCTTGGTAGGGTCGAGCGGCTATGGCTACACCTTC. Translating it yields CASSLVGSSGYGYTF.

CDR3 bases: TGTGCCAGCAGTGAGCAGCAGACCCCAGGTCAGCCCCAGCATTTT. This codes for CASSEQQTPGQPQHF. This chain uses TRBV2 with TRBJ1-5; D uncertain. V dropped 3 bases and J dropped 6 bases, with 15 bases sitting between them. The CDR3 has 15 amino acids. From germline, CDR1 is SNHLY and CDR2 FYNNEI.

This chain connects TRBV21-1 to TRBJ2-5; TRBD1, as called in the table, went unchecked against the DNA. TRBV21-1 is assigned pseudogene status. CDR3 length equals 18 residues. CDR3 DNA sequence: TGTGCCAGCAGCAAAGAGCATCGGACAGGGCAAGTCCAAGAGACCCAGTACTTC. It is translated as CASSKEHRTGQVQETQYF.

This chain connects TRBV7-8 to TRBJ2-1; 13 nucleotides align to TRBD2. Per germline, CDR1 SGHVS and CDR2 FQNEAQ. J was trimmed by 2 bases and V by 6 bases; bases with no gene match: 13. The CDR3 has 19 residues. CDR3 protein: CASRSGTSGIGAPYNEQFF. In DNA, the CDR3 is TGTGCCAGCAGGTCTGGGACTAGCGGGATCGGGGCGCCCTACAATGAGCAGTTCTTC.

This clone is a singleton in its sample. CDR3 nucleotide sequence: TGTGCCAGCAGAGTAACAGGGGCCTACGAGCAGTACTTC. Its translation is CASRVTGAYEQYF. The V call is TRBV28, the J call TRBJ2-7, with 7 nucleotides matching TRBD1. Germline assignment: CDR1 MDHEN and CDR2 SYDVKM. This CDR3 is 13 amino acids long. V shed 6 bases, J shed 2 bases, and the junction held 4 bases outside the gene matches.

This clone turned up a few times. CDR3 bases: TGTGCCAGCAGCGTCCCACCGGGACAGCCAACCGGGGAGCTGTTTTTT. This translates into CASSVPPGQPTGELFF. The chain employs TRBV9 and TRBJ2-2; 7 bases are shared with TRBD1. The germline V gene encodes CDR1 SGDLS and CDR2 YYNGEE. The CDR3 loop spans 16 amino acids. V was clipped by 2 bases and J by 5 bases; unmatched bases: 9.

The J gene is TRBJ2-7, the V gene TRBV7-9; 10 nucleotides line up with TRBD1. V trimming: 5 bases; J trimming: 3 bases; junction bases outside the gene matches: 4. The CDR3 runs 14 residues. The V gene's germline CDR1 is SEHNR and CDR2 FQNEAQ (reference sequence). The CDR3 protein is CASSTGQGDYEQYF. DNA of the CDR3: TGTGCCAGCAGCACAGGACAGGGGGACTACGAGCAGTACTTC.

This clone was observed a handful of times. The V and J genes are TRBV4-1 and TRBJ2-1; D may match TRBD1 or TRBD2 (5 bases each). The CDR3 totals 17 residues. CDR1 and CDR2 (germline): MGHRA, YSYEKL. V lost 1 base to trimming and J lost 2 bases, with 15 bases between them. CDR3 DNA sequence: TGCGCCAGCAGCCAAGCCGGGTCCTGGGGACCCTACAATGAGCAGTTCTTC. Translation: CASSQAGSWGPYNEQFF.

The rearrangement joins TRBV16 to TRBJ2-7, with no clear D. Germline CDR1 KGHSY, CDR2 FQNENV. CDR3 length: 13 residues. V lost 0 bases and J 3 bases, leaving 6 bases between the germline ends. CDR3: CASSQSSVYEQYF. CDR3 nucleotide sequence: TGTGCCAGCAGCCAATCAAGTGTCTACGAGCAGTACTTC.

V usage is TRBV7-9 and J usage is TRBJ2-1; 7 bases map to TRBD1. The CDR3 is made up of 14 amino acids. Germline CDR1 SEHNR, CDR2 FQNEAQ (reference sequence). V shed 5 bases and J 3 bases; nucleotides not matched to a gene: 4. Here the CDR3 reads CASSARDSYNEQFF. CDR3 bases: TGTGCCAGCAGCGCCCGGGACAGCTACAATGAGCAGTTCTTC.

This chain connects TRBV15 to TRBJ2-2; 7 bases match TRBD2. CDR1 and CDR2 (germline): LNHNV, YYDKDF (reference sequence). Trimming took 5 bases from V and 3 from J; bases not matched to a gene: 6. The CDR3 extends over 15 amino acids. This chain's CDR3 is CATSRGTTDTGELFF. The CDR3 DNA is TGTGCCACCAGCCGGGGGACTACCGACACCGGGGAGCTGTTTTTT.

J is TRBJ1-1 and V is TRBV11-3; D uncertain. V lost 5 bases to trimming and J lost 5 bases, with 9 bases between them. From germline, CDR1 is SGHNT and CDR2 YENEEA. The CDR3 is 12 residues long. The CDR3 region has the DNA TGTGCCAGCAGCCGAAGCGGAACTGAAGCTTTCTTT. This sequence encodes CASSRSGTEAFF.

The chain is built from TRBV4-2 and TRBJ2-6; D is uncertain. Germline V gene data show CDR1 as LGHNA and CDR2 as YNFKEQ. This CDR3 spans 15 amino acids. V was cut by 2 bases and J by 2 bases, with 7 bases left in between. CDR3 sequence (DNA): TGTGCCAGCAGCCAATGGCCAGCTGGGGCCAACGTCCTGACTTTC. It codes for CASSQWPAGANVLTF.

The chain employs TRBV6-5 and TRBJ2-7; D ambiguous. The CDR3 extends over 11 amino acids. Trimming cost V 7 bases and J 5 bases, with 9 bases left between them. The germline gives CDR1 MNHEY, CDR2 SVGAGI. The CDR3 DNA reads TGTGCCAGCACGCACGCAAACGAGCAGTACTTC. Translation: CASTHANEQYF.

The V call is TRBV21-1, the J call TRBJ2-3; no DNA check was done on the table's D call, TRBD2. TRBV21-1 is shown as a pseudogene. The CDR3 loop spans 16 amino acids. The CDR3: CASSGQSGSCPDTQYF. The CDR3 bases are TGTGCCAGCAGCGGACAAAGCGGGAGTTGCCCAGATACGCAGTATTTT.

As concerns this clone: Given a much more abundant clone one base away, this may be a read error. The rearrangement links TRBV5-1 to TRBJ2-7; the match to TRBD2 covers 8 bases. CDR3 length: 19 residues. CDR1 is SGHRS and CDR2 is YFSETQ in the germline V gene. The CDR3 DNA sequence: TGCGCCCGCAGCTCCGGCCGGGGGGGTTCCGGGACGGGGGCCCGCGAGCAGTACTTC. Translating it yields CARSSGRGGSGTGAREQYF. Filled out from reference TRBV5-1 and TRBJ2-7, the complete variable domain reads KAGVTQTPRYLIKTRGQQVTLSCSPISGHRSVSWYQQTPGQGLQFLFEYFSETQRNKGNFPGRFSGRQFSNSRSEMNVSTLELGDSALYLCARSSGRGGSGTGAREQYFGPGTRLTVT.

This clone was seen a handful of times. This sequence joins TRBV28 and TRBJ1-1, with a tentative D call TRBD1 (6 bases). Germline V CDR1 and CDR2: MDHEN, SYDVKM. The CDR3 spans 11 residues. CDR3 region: CATKGVPEAFF. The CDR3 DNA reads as TGTGCGACAAAGGGGGTCCCTGAAGCTTTCTTT.